This is a list of T cell receptor beta chains from one sample in a study of T cell responses to AZD1222 COVID-19 vaccine. TCRdb keeps only in-frame clones here, not all; method: immunoSEQ multiplex PCR. The data show 20,000 or so clones, roughly 80% seen once. The sample was peripheral blood, taken 28 days after the second AZD1222 dose. The source of these receptors is an adult who received the AZD1222 COVID-19 vaccine. Both conserved end residues are part of each CDR3. The order of the fields is clone size, D gene, V gene, J gene, CDR3 protein, CDR3 DNA. D genes are given only for firm matches. For some rows the clone size is stated as once, few or many, or as a class when expanded; others skip it.

.	.	TRBV6-5	TRBJ2-5	CASRTGTGETQYF	TGTGCCAGCAGGACCGGGACCGGAGAGACCCAGTACTTC
.	TRBD1	TRBV5-6	TRBJ2-2	CASSLRGQGAIGELFF	TGTGCCAGCAGCTTGAGGGGACAGGGGGCGATCGGGGAGCTGTTTTTT
.	TRBD2	TRBV10-2	TRBJ2-1	CASLNRRSSGSNEQFF	TGCGCCAGCCTAAATCGTCGGTCTAGCGGGAGCAATGAGCAGTTCTTC
.	.	TRBV12-3/TRBV12-4	TRBJ1-2	CASSAANYGYTF	TGTGCCAGCAGTGCAGCCAACTATGGCTACACCTTC
.	TRBD1	TRBV4-3	TRBJ2-1	CASSRAGTGGFWEQFF	TGCGCCAGCAGCCGCGCCGGGACAGGGGGCTTTTGGGAGCAGTTCTTC
.	TRBD1	TRBV19	TRBJ2-7	CASSTDRGYEQYF	TGTGCCAGTAGTACGGACAGGGGCTACGAGCAGTACTTC
.	TRBD1	TRBV5-4	TRBJ1-1	CASRAGGVNTEAFF	TGTGCCAGCAGGGCAGGGGGGGTGAACACTGAAGCTTTCTTT
.	TRBD1	TRBV19	TRBJ1-1	CASTTNRGMNTEAFF	TGTGCCAGTACCACCAACAGGGGAATGAACACTGAAGCTTTCTTT
.	TRBD1	TRBV15	TRBJ2-3	CATSRGQGESTDTQYF	TGTGCCACCAGCAGAGGTCAGGGGGAAAGCACAGATACGCAGTATTTT
few	.	TRBV7-9	TRBJ2-1	CASTRLVTEQFF	TGTGCCAGCACCAGACTAGTAACTGAGCAGTTCTTC
.	.	TRBV7-9	TRBJ1-6	CASSSVAGTPNSPLHF	TGTGCCAGCAGCTCCGTCGCCGGGACACCAAATTCACCCCTCCACTTT
few	TRBD2	TRBV4-2	TRBJ2-5	CASSQVSSGRPMGETQYF	TGTGCCAGCAGCCAAGTATCTAGCGGGAGGCCCATGGGGGAGACCCAGTACTTC
.	.	TRBV7-9	TRBJ1-1	CASSLAYEGNTEAFF	TGTGCCAGCAGCTTAGCTTATGAGGGGAACACTGAAGCTTTCTTT
.	.	TRBV6-2/TRBV6-3	TRBJ2-1	CASSRAGESSYNEQFF	TGTGCCAGCAGTCGGGCAGGCGAAAGCTCCTACAATGAGCAGTTCTTC
.	.	TRBV7-3	TRBJ1-5	CASSGAQGHQPQHF	TGTGCCAGCAGCGGGGCGCAGGGGCATCAGCCCCAGCATTTT
.	.	TRBV6-1	TRBJ1-1	CASSEEVNTEAFF	TGTGCCAGCAGTGAAGAGGTGAACACTGAAGCTTTCTTT
.	.	TRBV15	TRBJ1-4	CATSRDRGQGREKLFF	TGTGCCACCAGCAGAGATCGGGGGCAGGGACGGGAAAAACTGTTTTTT
.	.	TRBV18	TRBJ1-1	CASSRERGNTEAFF	TGTGCCAGCTCAAGGGAGAGGGGGAACACTGAAGCTTTCTTT
.	.	TRBV29-1	TRBJ2-2	CSGRPGGRTGELFF	TGCAGCGGCCGGCCTGGGGGGAGGACCGGGGAGCTGTTTTTT
.	.	TRBV5-5	TRBJ2-4	CASKLLPGSENIQYF	TGTGCCAGCAAGCTACTACCGGGCAGCGAAAACATTCAGTACTTC
.	.	TRBV10-1	TRBJ1-2	CASSESEQGYDYGYTF	TGCGCCAGCAGTGAGTCGGAACAGGGTTACGACTATGGCTACACCTTC
.	.	TRBV12-3/TRBV12-4	TRBJ1-6	CASSLARVPLHF	TGTGCCAGCAGTTTAGCGCGGGTTCCCCTCCACTTT
.	TRBD1	TRBV6-5	TRBJ1-2	CASSRGTGNYGYTF	TGTGCCAGCAGTCGCGGGACAGGGAACTATGGCTACACCTTC
.	TRBD2	TRBV12-5	TRBJ2-5	CASGLAGGVETQYF	TGTGCTAGTGGTTTGGCGGGGGGGGTGGAGACCCAGTACTTC
.	.	TRBV5-1	TRBJ2-3	CASSFLGGSDTDTQYF	TGCGCCAGCAGCTTCTTGGGGGGCAGCGACACAGATACGCAGTATTTT
.	.	TRBV7-8	TRBJ1-2	CASSLAAYGYTF	TGTGCCAGCAGCTTAGCGGCGTATGGCTACACCTTC
.	.	TRBV5-3	TRBJ2-7	CARSLGGAEDYEQYF	TGTGCCAGAAGCTTGGGGGGAGCGGAGGACTACGAGCAGTACTTC
few	.	TRBV30	TRBJ1-2	CAWSAQGSDGYTF	TGTGCCTGGAGTGCACAGGGATCGGATGGCTACACCTTC
.	.	TRBV30	TRBJ2-1	CAWSTPPGWGEQFF	TGTGCCTGGAGTACACCACCAGGGTGGGGGGAGCAGTTCTTC
.	.	TRBV2	TRBJ2-5	CASSEAAGGETQYF	TGTGCCAGCAGTGAAGCCGCGGGTGGAGAGACCCAGTACTTC
.	.	TRBV7-2	TRBJ2-6	CASSLEGGAGANVLTF	TGTGCCAGCAGCTTAGAGGGGGGTGCTGGGGCCAACGTCCTGACTTTC
few	.	TRBV5-6	TRBJ1-5	CASSLFSYSNQPQHF	TGTGCCAGCAGCTTGTTCAGCTATAGCAATCAGCCCCAGCATTTT
few	.	TRBV5-1	TRBJ1-5	CASSLNGNQPQHF	TGCGCCAGCAGCTTGAACGGTAATCAGCCCCAGCATTTT
.	.	TRBV6-2/TRBV6-3	TRBJ2-1	CASSGWYAQFF	TGTGCCAGCAGTGGGTGGTACGCGCAGTTCTTC
few	.	TRBV6-5	TRBJ1-4	CASSSDFATNEKLFF	TGTGCCAGCAGTTCGGACTTTGCAACTAATGAAAAACTGTTTTTT
.	.	TRBV7-2	TRBJ1-1	CASSGARNTEAFF	TGTGCCAGCAGTGGGGCAAGGAACACTGAAGCTTTCTTT
.	.	TRBV4-3	TRBJ2-5	CASSQEGVYQETQYF	TGCGCCAGCAGCCAAGAAGGGGTGTACCAAGAGACCCAGTACTTC
.	.	TRBV11-3	TRBJ2-7	CASSLSVSSYEQYF	TGTGCCAGCAGCTTGTCGGTTAGCTCCTACGAGCAGTACTTC
.	TRBD1	TRBV19	TRBJ1-1	CASSRGGRQGNTEAFF	TGTGCCAGTAGTAGGGGGGGACGACAGGGAAACACTGAAGCTTTCTTT
medium-sized	TRBD1	TRBV19	TRBJ1-1	CASTLGQVPTEAFF	TGTGCCAGTACCCTGGGACAGGTCCCCACTGAAGCTTTCTTT
.	.	TRBV3-1/TRBV3-2	TRBJ1-4	CASSQLTGRNEKLFF	TGTGCCAGCAGCCAACTTACAGGCCGGAATGAAAAACTGTTTTTT
.	.	TRBV7-2	TRBJ1-1	CASSLRGKGTEAFF	TGTGCCAGCAGCTTAAGGGGCAAAGGCACTGAAGCTTTCTTT
.	TRBD1	TRBV5-4	TRBJ1-1	CASSRGQGDTEAFF	TGTGCCAGCAGCCGAGGACAGGGAGACACTGAAGCTTTCTTT